This entry concerns a single T cell receptor (beta chain). TCRdb re-analysed the RT-PCR reads in MiXCR, keeping a single row per CDR3 protein. In the table there are more than 250,000 distinct CDR3 sequences, around a fifth of which are singletons. The data were obtained in a study of response to subunit inactivated influenza vaccine. The CDR3 totals 13 residues. Germline V gene lookup returns CDR1 MNHNY and CDR2 SVGAGI (reference sequence). V lost 4 bases to trimming and J lost 5 bases, with 11 bases between them. Sequenced material: PBMCs from blood, taken approximately 20 months after vaccination. This sequence originates from a man between 50 and 75 years old who received an inactivated influenza vaccine. This chain connects TRBV6-6 to TRBJ2-5; D perhaps matches TRBD2 (7 bases). The CDR3 DNA follows: TGTGCCAGCAGTTCCGGGGGGCTGGAGACCCAGTACTTC. Translation gives CASSSGGLETQYF.